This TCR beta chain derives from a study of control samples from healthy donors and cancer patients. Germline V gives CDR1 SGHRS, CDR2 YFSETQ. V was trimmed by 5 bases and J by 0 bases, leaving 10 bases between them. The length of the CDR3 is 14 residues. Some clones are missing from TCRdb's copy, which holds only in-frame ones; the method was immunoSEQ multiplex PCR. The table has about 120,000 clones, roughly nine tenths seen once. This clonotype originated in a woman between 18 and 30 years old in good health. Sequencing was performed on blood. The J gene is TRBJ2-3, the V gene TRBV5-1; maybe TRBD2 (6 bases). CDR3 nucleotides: TGCGCCAGCAGGGAGGGTTCTAGCACAGATACGCAGTATTTT. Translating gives CASREGSSTDTQYF.